Sequencing of this T cell receptor (beta chain) was carried out in a study of shared clonotypes between healthy human individuals. On this clone: The sample contains more than one DNA sequence encoding this CDR3.

The assay was immunoSEQ multiplex PCR, and TCRdb's table has in-frame clones only and misses some. The table has about 460,000 clones, more than 70% seen once; the top ten hold approximately 12%. For genomic DNA, unsorted samples relied on tens of millions of PBMCs. The CDR3 covers 14 residues. Trimming removed 1 base from V and 3 bases from J; junction bases left unmatched: 6. Germline V gene data show CDR1 as GTSNPN and CDR2 as SVGIG (reference sequence). The clonotype originates from a woman between 40 and 50 years old in good health. Some clones in this sample may be carry-over from other donors' samples. Sequencing was performed on PBMCs. The chain is built from TRBV30 and TRBJ2-7; 7 nucleotides agree with TRBD2. The CDR3, as DNA: TGTGCCTGGAGTGGACTAGCCGGGTTCTACGAGCAGTACTTC. Amino acid sequence: CAWSGLAGFYEQYF.